What follows describes a single TCR beta chain. The source of the sample is a study of T cell changes during pregnancy in multiple sclerosis. Trimming cost V 8 bases and J 8 bases, with 16 bases left between them. Looked up from germline, CDR1 is MNHNS and CDR2 is SASEGT. The length of the CDR3 is 14 residues. Assay used: immunoSEQ multiplex PCR; TCRdb lists only in-frame clones, some missing. Counted here are roughly 32,000 clones, 90% occurring once; the ten biggest clones make up approximately 0.43%. This receptor was obtained from a female donor in good health, enrolled as a control in a pregnancy study. The material was CD4+ T cells from peripheral blood mononuclear cells, obtained in the second trimester of pregnancy. This chain connects TRBV6-1 to TRBJ2-6; D possibly corresponds to TRBD1 (6 bases). CDR3 coding DNA: TGTGCCAGCCAAAACAGGGAGTGGCCCAACGTCCTGACTTTC. Its translation is CASQNREWPNVLTF.